This TCR beta chain comes out of a study of T cell changes during pregnancy in multiple sclerosis. In this sample, this clone turned up a few times. Germline V gene sequence: CDR1 MNHNS, CDR2 SASEGT. This CDR3 comprises 11 residues. Trimming took off 10 bases at V and 3 bases at J, with 10 bases between the two ends. Profiling relied on immunoSEQ multiplex PCR, and the TCRdb table lists in-frame clones only, not all of them. The table records 42,000 or so clones, about 92% of them present only once. The sequence was collected from a female donor with multiple sclerosis, enrolled in a pregnancy study. This chain connects TRBV6-1 to TRBJ2-7; D unresolved. Sequencing was performed on CD8+ T cells from peripheral blood mononuclear cells, taken in the first trimester of pregnancy. Written as DNA, the CDR3 is TGTGCCACTGGTAGCTTCTACGAGCAGTACTTC. Protein product: CATGSFYEQYF.